These 20 T cell receptor beta chains share one sample of origin, sequenced in a study of cytomegalovirus exposure and HLA in healthy donors. Both 60 Vbeta primers and 13 Jbeta primers went into the PCR. Sequencing used immunoSEQ multiplex PCR; TCRdb keeps in-frame clones, though not all of them. The sample has 180,000 or so clones; 65% to 80% are singletons. Sequenced sample: PBMCs. The receptors were sampled from a woman in her twenties or thirties in good health and CMV-seropositive.

This rearrangement joins TRBV27 to TRBJ2-7; possible D gene TRBD2, 7 bases. The V and J ends lost 6 bases and 5 bases respectively, with 14 bases between them. Germline V CDR1 and CDR2: MNHEY, SMNVEV (reference sequence). This CDR3 is 13 amino acids long. The CDR3 DNA is TGTGCCAGCAGCCTGGACGGGGGGCACGAGCAGTACTTC. It codes for CASSLDGGHEQYF.

This chain uses TRBV5-4 with TRBJ2-3; 8 nucleotides line up with TRBD2. The CDR3 runs to 17 residues. V dropped 2 bases and J dropped 2; count of bases not matched to a gene: 10. Germline assignment: CDR1 SGHNT and CDR2 YYREEE (reference sequence). The CDR3 DNA reads TGTGCCAGCAGCTTTAGCCCCAGCGGGGGCGACACAGATACGCAGTATTTT. Its protein product is CASSFSPSGGDTDTQYF.

This sequence joins TRBV4-1 and TRBJ1-5, with D possibly matching TRBD1 (5 bases). CDR1 and CDR2 (germline): MGHRA, YSYEKL. The CDR3 length is 15 residues. V lost 4 bases to trimming and J lost 3 bases, with 13 bases between them. The CDR3 sequence is CASSPGAGDNQPQHF. The CDR3 DNA is TGCGCCAGCAGCCCCGGGGCGGGGGACAATCAGCCCCAGCATTTT.

The chain recombines TRBV9 with TRBJ2-1; 12 bases agree with TRBD2. V lost 0 bases and J lost 0; bases outside the gene matches: 1. In germline, CDR1 is SGDLS, CDR2 YYNGEE. The CDR3 consists of 17 residues. CDR3 protein: CASSVGLAGASYNEQFF. The CDR3 coding sequence is TGTGCCAGCAGCGTAGGACTAGCGGGGGCCTCCTACAATGAGCAGTTCTTC.

This chain connects TRBV5-4 to TRBJ1-2, with 8 bases aligning to TRBD1. The CDR3 totals 15 residues. Germline V CDR1 and CDR2: SGHNT, YYREEE (reference sequence). The V gene end was trimmed by 5 bases and the J gene end by 3 bases; junction bases not matched to a gene: 9. Here the CDR3 DNA reads TGTGCCAGCAGACATCCTCGACAGGGGTACTATGGCTACACCTTC. This codes for CASRHPRQGYYGYTF.

This clone was counted only a few times. V and J are TRBV28 and TRBJ1-4; 7 bases map to TRBD1. Trimming at V came to 5 bases and at J to 7 bases, leaving 4 bases not matched to a gene. The CDR3 extends over 13 amino acids. Germline assignment: CDR1 MDHEN and CDR2 SYDVKM. The CDR3 DNA follows: TGTGCCAGCAGTCTACAGGGGTTTGAAAAACTGTTTTTT. Translating it yields CASSLQGFEKLFF.

V is TRBV6-5 and J is TRBJ2-7; D remains ambiguous. The germline gives CDR1 MNHEY, CDR2 SVGAGI. V was clipped by 0 bases and J by 3 bases, with 6 bases between them. This CDR3 contains 13 residues. CDR3 amino acids: CASSYSGDYEQYF. CDR3 sequence (DNA): TGTGCCAGCAGTTACTCGGGCGACTACGAGCAGTACTTC.

The genes are TRBV28 and TRBJ2-1, with TRBD2 matching over 9 bases. With 10 bases clipped from V and 8 bases from J, the junction kept 15 bases outside the gene matches. There are 15 residues in the CDR3. The germline V gene has CDR1 MDHEN and CDR2 SYDVKM. The CDR3 protein is CAILPSAGGLYEQFF. The CDR3 coding sequence is TGTGCCATCCTTCCCTCGGCGGGGGGGCTTTATGAGCAGTTCTTC.

V and J are TRBV11-3 and TRBJ2-7; D remains ambiguous. Trimming stripped 8 bases from V and 3 bases from J, with 11 bases between. This CDR3 spans 12 amino acids. CDR1 is SGHNT, CDR2 YENEEA, per germline. CDR3 nucleotides: TGTGCCAGCGGCAAGCAGGACTACGAGCAGTACTTC. The encoded protein is CASGKQDYEQYF. Looking up the rest from reference TRBV11-3 and TRBJ2-7 gives the full variable domain: EAGVVQSPRYKIIEKKQPVAFWCNPISGHNTLYWYLQNLGQGPELLIRYENEEAVDDSQLPKDRFSAERLKGVDSTLKIQPAELGDSAVYLCASGKQDYEQYFGPGTRLTVT.

The chain combines TRBV28 with TRBJ1-1; D possibly corresponds to TRBD1 (6 bases). The CDR3 length is 15 residues. The V and J ends lost 6 bases and 3 bases respectively, with 17 bases between them. From germline, CDR1 is MDHEN and CDR2 SYDVKM. The CDR3 nucleotides read TGTGCCAGCAGCCTGACAGGCAATGGGGACACTGAAGCTTTCTTT. Encoded protein: CASSLTGNGDTEAFF.

This chain uses TRBV6-1 with TRBJ2-6, with D possibly matching TRBD1 (5 bases). With 7 bases removed from V and 0 bases from J, the gap between germline ends came to 10 bases. The CDR3 is 15 amino acids. CDR1 MNHNS and CDR2 SASEGT come from the germline V gene. Written as DNA, the CDR3 is TGTGCCAGCACCCAACAGGACTCTGGGGCCAACGTCCTGACTTTC. Protein product: CASTQQDSGANVLTF.

This chain connects TRBV30 to TRBJ1-4; D possibly corresponds to TRBD1 (5 bases). Germline assignment: CDR1 GTSNPN and CDR2 SVGIG (reference sequence). CDR3 size: 14 residues. V lost 2 bases and J 7 bases, leaving 14 bases between the germline ends. The CDR3 bases are TGTGCCTGGAGTCCACCCCAGGGAACTGAAAAACTGTTTTTT. Amino acids: CAWSPPQGTEKLFF.

The genes are TRBV4-1 and TRBJ2-7; 8 bases match TRBD2. There are 14 residues in the CDR3. Germline CDR1 MGHRA, CDR2 YSYEKL. Unmatched junction bases numbered 2, after V lost 1 base and J lost 3 bases. CDR3 residues: CASSQVTSGYEQYF. The CDR3 nucleotides read TGCGCCAGCAGCCAAGTTACTAGCGGCTACGAGCAGTACTTC.

This sequence joins TRBV2 and TRBJ2-7; no reliable D call. V lost 3 bases, J lost 4 bases, and 7 bases lay in between. Germline CDR1 SNHLY, CDR2 FYNNEI. The CDR3 is 12 amino acids. CDR3 protein: CASSESVYEQYF. The CDR3 nucleotides are TGTGCCAGCAGTGAGTCGGTTTACGAGCAGTACTTC.

V gene TRBV5-1 combines with J gene TRBJ2-3, with 9 bases lining up with TRBD2. V shed 3 bases, J shed 1 base, and the junction held 6 bases outside the gene matches. Germline assignment: CDR1 SGHRS and CDR2 YFSETQ. The CDR3 totals 16 residues. This chain's CDR3 is CASSSLVAGGTDTQYF. The CDR3 nucleotides are TGCGCCAGCAGCTCCTTAGTAGCGGGGGGCACAGATACGCAGTATTTT.

V gene TRBV7-9 combines with J gene TRBJ1-6, with 8 bases lining up with TRBD1. V shed 2 bases, J shed 9 bases, and the junction held 3 bases outside the gene matches. This CDR3 is built from 14 residues. CDR1 SEHNR and CDR2 FQNEAQ come from the germline V gene (reference sequence). The CDR3 sequence is CASSLRQGSSPLHF. Here the CDR3 DNA reads TGTGCCAGCAGCTTAAGACAGGGGAGTTCACCCCTCCACTTT.

The J gene is TRBJ2-5, the V gene TRBV7-2; maybe TRBD1 (7 bases). The CDR3 has 14 residues. Germline loops: CDR1 SGHTA, CDR2 FQGNSA. Trimming shortened V by 5 bases and J by 5 bases, and 15 bases separated the two germline ends. CDR3 nucleotide sequence: TGTGCCAGCAGCCCCCCAGGGGGGTTGGAGACCCAGTACTTC. Residues: CASSPPGGLETQYF.

The chain links TRBV5-1 to TRBJ2-3; 8 bases match TRBD2. V gave up 0 bases and J gave up 0 bases; unmatched junction bases: 12. The CDR3 is 19 amino acids. Germline V gene lookup returns CDR1 SGHRS and CDR2 YFSETQ. The CDR3, as DNA: TGCGCCAGCAGCTTGGGGCCCCTCGGGCAGCGGGGGAGCACAGATACGCAGTATTTT. Translated, it gives CASSLGPLGQRGSTDTQYF.

The chain joins TRBV18 to TRBJ2-4; a possible D gene is TRBD1 (6 bases). There are 16 residues in the CDR3. Germline CDR1 KGHSH, CDR2 LQKENI. Deletions cut 6 bases from V and 1 base from J, with 16 bases between. DNA of the CDR3: TGTGCCAGCTCCCTCAGTATAGGGGGTGCCAAAAACATTCAGTACTTC. It encodes CASSLSIGGAKNIQYF.

The gene calls are TRBV25-1 and TRBJ2-5, with D perhaps matching TRBD2 (6 bases). CDR1 is MGHDK and CDR2 is SYGVNS in the germline V gene. The CDR3 runs 14 residues. V was pared by 3 bases and J by 1 base, with 9 bases between. The CDR3 DNA is TGTGCCAGCAGTGAGCGGGGCAGCCAAGAGACCCAGTACTTC. Amino acids: CASSERGSQETQYF.